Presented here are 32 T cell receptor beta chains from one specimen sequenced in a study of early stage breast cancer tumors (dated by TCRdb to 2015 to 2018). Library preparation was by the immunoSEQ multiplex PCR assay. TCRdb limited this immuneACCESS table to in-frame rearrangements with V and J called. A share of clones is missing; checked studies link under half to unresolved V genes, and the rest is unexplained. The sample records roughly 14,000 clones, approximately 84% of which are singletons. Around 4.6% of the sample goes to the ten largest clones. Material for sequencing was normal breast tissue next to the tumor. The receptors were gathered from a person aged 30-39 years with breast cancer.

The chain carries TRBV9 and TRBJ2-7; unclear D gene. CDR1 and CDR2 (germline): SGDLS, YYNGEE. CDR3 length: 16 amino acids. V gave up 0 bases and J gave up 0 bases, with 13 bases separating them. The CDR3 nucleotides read TGTGCCAGCAGCGTAGGGGTTGTCAACCTCTCCTACGAGCAGTACTTC. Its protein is CASSVGVVNLSYEQYF. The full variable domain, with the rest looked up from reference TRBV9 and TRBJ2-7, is DSGVTQTPKHLITATGQRVTLRCSPRSGDLSVYWYQQSLDQGLQFLIQYYNGEERAKGNILERFSAQQFPDLHSELNLSSLELGDSALYFCASSVGVVNLSYEQYFGPGTRLTVT.

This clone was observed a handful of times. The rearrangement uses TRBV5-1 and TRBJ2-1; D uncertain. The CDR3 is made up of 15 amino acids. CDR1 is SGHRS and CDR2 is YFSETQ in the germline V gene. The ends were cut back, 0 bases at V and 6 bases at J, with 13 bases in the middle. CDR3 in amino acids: CASSLGQLERNEQFF. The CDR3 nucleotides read TGCGCCAGCAGCTTGGGTCAGTTAGAGCGCAATGAGCAGTTCTTC.

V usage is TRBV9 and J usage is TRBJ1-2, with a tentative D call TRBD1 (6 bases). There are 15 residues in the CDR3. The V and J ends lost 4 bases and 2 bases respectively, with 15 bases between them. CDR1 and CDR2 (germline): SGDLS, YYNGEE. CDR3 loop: CASSIEAQGNYGYTF. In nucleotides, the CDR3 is TGTGCCAGCAGCATCGAAGCCCAGGGGAACTATGGCTACACCTTC. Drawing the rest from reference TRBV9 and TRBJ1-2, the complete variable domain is DSGVTQTPKHLITATGQRVTLRCSPRSGDLSVYWYQQSLDQGLQFLIQYYNGEERAKGNILERFSAQQFPDLHSELNLSSLELGDSALYFCASSIEAQGNYGYTFGSGTRLTVV.

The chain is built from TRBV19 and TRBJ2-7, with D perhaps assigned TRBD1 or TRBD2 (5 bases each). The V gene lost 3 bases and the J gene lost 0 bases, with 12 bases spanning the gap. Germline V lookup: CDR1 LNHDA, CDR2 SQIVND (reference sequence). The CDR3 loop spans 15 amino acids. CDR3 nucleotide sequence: TGTGCCAGTAGTATGGGGACGGGCATCTCCTACGAGCAGTACTTC. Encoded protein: CASSMGTGISYEQYF.

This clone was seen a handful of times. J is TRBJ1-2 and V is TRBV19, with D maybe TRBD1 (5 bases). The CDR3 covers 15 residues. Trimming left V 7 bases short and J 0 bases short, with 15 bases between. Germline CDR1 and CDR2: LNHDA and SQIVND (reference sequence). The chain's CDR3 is CASKTDTGSNYGYTF. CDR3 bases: TGTGCCAGTAAGACAGACACCGGGTCTAACTATGGCTACACCTTC.

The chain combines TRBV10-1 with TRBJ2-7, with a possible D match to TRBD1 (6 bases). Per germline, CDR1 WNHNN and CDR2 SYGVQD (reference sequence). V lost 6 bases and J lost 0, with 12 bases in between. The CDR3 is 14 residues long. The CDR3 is CASSPWTASYEQYF. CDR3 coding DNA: TGCGCCAGCAGCCCTTGGACAGCCTCCTACGAGCAGTACTTC.

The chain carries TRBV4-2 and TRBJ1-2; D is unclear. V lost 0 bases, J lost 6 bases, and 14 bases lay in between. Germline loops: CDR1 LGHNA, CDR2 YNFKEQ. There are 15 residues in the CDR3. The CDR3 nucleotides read TGTGCCAGCAGCCAAGAGGGCCCCCGCGGGCATGGCTACACCTTC. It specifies CASSQEGPRGHGYTF.

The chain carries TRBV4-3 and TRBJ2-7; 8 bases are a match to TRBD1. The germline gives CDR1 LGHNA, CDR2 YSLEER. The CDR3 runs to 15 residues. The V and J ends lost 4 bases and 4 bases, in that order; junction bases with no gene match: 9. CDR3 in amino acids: CASSPGQGQFYEQYF. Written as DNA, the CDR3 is TGCGCCAGCAGCCCCGGACAGGGCCAGTTTTACGAGCAGTACTTC.

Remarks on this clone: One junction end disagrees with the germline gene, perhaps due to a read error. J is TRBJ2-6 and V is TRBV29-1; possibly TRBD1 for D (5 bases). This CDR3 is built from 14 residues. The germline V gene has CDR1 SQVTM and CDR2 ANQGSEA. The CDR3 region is CSARAGSGANVPTF. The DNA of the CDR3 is TGCAGCGCCCGAGCAGGCTCTGGGGCCAACGTCCCGACTTTC.

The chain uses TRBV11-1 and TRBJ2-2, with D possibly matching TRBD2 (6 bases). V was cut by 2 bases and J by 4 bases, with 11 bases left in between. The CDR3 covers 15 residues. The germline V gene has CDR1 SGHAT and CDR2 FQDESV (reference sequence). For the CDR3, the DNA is TGTGCCAGCAGCTTAACTAGCATTGTCACCGGGGAGCTGTTTTTT. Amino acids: CASSLTSIVTGELFF.

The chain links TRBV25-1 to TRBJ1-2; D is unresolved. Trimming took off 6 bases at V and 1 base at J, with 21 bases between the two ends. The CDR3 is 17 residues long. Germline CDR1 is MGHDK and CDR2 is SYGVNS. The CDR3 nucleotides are TGTGCCAGCAGCCCAATATCGGTTGTGCGGCTTAACTATGGCTACACCTTC. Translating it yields CASSPISVVRLNYGYTF.

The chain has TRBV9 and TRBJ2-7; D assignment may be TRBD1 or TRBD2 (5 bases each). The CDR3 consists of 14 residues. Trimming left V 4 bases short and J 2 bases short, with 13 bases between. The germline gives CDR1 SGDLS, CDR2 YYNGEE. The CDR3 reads CASSPQVGAYEQYF. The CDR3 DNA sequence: TGTGCCAGCAGCCCCCAGGTGGGGGCCTACGAGCAGTACTTC.

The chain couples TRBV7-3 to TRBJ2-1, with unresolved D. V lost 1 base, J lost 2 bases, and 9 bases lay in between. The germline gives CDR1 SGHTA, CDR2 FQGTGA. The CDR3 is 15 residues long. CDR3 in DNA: TGTGCCAGCAGCTTAAGGGGTCCCACCTACAATGAGCAGTTCTTC. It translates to CASSLRGPTYNEQFF.

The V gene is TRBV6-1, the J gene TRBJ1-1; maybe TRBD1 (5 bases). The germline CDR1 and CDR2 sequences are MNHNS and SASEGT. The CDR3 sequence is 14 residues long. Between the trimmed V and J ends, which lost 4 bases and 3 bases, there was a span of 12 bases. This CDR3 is CASSGAGKDTEAFF. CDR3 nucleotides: TGTGCCAGCAGTGGAGCAGGGAAGGACACTGAAGCTTTCTTT.

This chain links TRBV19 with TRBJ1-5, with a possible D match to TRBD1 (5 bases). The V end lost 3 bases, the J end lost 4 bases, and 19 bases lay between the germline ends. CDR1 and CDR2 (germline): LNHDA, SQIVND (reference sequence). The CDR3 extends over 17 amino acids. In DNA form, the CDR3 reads TGTGCCAGTAGTATTTTCTCAGAGTGGGGGGGAAATCAGCCCCAGCATTTT. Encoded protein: CASSIFSEWGGNQPQHF.

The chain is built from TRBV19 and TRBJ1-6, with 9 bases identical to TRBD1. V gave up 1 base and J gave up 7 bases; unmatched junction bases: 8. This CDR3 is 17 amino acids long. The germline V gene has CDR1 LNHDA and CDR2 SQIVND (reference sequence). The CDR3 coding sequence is TGTGCCAGTAGTATAGGTACAGGGGGCTTTGGCAATTCACCCCTCCACTTT. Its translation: CASSIGTGGFGNSPLHF.

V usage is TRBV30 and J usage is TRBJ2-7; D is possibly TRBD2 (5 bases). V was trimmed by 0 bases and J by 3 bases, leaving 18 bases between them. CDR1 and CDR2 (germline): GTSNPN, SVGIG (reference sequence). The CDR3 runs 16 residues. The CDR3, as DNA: TGTGCCTGGAGTGTAAGTTTAACGGGTGCGGGCTACGAGCAGTACTTC. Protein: CAWSVSLTGAGYEQYF.

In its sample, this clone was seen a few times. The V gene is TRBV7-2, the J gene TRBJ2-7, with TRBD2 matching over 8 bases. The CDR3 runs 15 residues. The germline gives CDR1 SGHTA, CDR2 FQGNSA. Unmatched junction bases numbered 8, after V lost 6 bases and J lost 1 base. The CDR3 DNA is TGTGCCAGCAGTGAAGGTAGCGGGATATCCTACGAGCAGTACTTC. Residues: CASSEGSGISYEQYF.

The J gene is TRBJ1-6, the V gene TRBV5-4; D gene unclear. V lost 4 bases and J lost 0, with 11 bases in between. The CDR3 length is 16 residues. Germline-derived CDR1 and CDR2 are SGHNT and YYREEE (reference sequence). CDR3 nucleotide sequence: TGTGCCAGCAGCCGTACAATAAGCTCCTATAATTCACCCCTCCACTTT. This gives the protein CASSRTISSYNSPLHF.

This chain's CDR3 is CASIKSASTYNSPLHF. The CDR3 nucleotides read TGTGCCAGCATCAAGTCGGCCTCCACGTATAATTCACCCCTCCACTTT. The chain carries TRBV7-2 and TRBJ1-6; no clear D. This CDR3 spans 16 amino acids. The germline V and J ends were trimmed by 7 bases and 4 bases, with 17 bases remaining between them. Per the germline V gene, CDR1 is SGHTA and CDR2 is FQGNSA.

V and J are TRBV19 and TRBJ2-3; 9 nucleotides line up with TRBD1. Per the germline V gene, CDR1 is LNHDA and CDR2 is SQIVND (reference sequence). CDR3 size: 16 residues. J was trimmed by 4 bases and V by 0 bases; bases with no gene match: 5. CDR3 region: CASSIDRTGVSDTQYF. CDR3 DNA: TGTGCCAGTAGTATAGACAGGACAGGGGTCTCAGATACGCAGTATTTT.

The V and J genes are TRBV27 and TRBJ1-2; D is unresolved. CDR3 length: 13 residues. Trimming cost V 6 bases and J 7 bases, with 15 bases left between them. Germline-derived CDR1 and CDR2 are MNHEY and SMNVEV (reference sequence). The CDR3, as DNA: TGTGCCAGCAGCCGGGAGGCGCGGGGTGGCTACACCTTC. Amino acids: CASSREARGGYTF.

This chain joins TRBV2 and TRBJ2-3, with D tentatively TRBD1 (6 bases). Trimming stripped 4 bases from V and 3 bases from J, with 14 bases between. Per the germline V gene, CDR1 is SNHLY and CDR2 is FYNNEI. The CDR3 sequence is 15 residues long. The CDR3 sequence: CASSVRQGRTDTQYF. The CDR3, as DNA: TGTGCCAGCAGTGTGAGGCAGGGGCGAACAGATACGCAGTATTTT.

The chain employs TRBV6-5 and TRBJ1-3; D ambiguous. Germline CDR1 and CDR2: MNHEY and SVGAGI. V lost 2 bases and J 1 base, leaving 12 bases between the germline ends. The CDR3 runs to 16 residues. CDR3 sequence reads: CASSYKLEFSGNTIYF. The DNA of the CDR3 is TGTGCCAGCAGTTACAAATTGGAGTTTTCTGGAAACACCATATATTTT.

The CDR3: CASSLGTGRALYGYTF. DNA for the CDR3: TGTGCCAGCAGCTTAGGGACAGGGCGGGCCCTCTATGGCTACACCTTC. The rearrangement joins TRBV13 to TRBJ1-2; the match to TRBD1 covers 7 bases. CDR1 and CDR2 from the germline V gene are PRHDT and FYEKMQ (reference sequence). V was clipped by 0 bases and J by 4 bases; unmatched bases: 8. This CDR3 is 16 amino acids long.

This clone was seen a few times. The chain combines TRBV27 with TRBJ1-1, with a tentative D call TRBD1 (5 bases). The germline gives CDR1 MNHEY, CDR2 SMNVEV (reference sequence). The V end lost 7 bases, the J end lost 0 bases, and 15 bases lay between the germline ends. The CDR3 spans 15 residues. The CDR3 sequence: CASKNDRLLNTEAFF. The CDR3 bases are TGTGCCAGCAAAAATGACAGACTTTTGAACACTGAAGCTTTCTTT.

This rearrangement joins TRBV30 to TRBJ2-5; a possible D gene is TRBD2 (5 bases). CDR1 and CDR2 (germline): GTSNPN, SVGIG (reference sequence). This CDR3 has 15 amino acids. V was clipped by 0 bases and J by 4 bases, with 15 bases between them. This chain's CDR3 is CAWSVGTIGVETQYF. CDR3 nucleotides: TGTGCCTGGAGTGTAGGCACCATCGGGGTAGAGACCCAGTACTTC. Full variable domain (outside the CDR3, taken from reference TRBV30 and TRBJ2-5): SQTIHQWPATLVQPVGSPLSLECTVEGTSNPNLYWYRQAAGRGLQLLFYSVGIGQISSEVPQNLSASRPQDRQFILSSKKLLLSDSGFYLCAWSVGTIGVETQYFGPGTRLLVL.

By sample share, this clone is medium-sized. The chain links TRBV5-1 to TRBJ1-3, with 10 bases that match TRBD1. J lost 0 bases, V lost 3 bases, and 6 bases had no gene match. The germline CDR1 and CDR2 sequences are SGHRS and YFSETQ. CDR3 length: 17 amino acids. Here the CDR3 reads CASSSGTGVTSGNTIYF. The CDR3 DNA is TGCGCCAGCAGCTCCGGGACAGGGGTCACCTCTGGAAACACCATATATTTT.

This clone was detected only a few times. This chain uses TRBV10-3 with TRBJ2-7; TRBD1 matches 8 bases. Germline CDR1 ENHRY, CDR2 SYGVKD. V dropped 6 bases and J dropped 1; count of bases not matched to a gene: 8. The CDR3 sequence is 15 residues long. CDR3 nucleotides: TGTGCCATCAGGGACCAGGGGGCTGGGTCCTACGAGCAGTACTTC. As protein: CAIRDQGAGSYEQYF.

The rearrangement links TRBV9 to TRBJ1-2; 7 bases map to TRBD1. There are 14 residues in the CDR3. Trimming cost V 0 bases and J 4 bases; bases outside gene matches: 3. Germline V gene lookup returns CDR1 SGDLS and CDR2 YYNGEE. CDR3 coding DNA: TGTGCCAGCAGCGTAGGACAGGGCAGCTATGGCTACACCTTC. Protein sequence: CASSVGQGSYGYTF. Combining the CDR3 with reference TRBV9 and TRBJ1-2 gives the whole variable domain DSGVTQTPKHLITATGQRVTLRCSPRSGDLSVYWYQQSLDQGLQFLIQYYNGEERAKGNILERFSAQQFPDLHSELNLSSLELGDSALYFCASSVGQGSYGYTFGSGTRLTVV.

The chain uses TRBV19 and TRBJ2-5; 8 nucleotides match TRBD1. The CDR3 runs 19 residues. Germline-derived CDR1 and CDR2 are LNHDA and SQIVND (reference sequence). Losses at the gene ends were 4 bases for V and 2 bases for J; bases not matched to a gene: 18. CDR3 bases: TGTGCCAGTAGTAAAGCCCCGGGACAGGCGCACGCCTATCAAGAGACCCAGTACTTC. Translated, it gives CASSKAPGQAHAYQETQYF.

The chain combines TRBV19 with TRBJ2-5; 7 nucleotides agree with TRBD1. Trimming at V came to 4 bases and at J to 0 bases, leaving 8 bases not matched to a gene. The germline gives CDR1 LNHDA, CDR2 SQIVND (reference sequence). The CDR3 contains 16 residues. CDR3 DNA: TGTGCCAGTAGTAACCAGGGGGTGGCGAACCAAGAGACCCAGTACTTC. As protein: CASSNQGVANQETQYF.